Described below is a single T cell receptor beta chain sequence and its context. Its antigen remains unknown. From germline, CDR1 is LNHDA and CDR2 SQIVND (reference sequence). The CDR3 is 15 residues long. Trimming took 1 base from V and 5 from J, leaving 11 bases between them. Measured with immunoSEQ multiplex PCR; TCRdb has only the in-frame clones, and not every one. This table has just over 350,000 clones, more than 75% appearing once. Indicated treatment: around 19 received Ad26.COV2.S at low or high dose, single or two shots; 5 received placebo; per-sample allocation not given. Sampling was performed 63 days after the first vaccine or placebo injection. In the vaccine, an Ad26 vector expressed the SARS-CoV-2 spike of the Wuhan strain. This sample stems from a study of Ad26.COV2.S vaccination and SARS-CoV-2 variants. Study-wide results and limits: Non-spike TCR breadth was similar in vaccine and placebo recipients.

V is TRBV19 and J is TRBJ1-4, with D unclear. The sample consisted of peripheral blood, taken in a trial of Ad26.COV2.S vaccine versus placebo. The receptor comes from a person aged 18-65 years who received the Ad26.COV2.S COVID-19 vaccine or a placebo. CDR3 DNA: TGTGCCAGTAGTATAGTAGCTGGACGGAATGAAAAACTGTTTTTT. Translating it yields CASSIVAGRNEKLFF. Looking up the rest from reference TRBV19 and TRBJ1-4 gives the full variable domain: DGGITQSPKYLFRKEGQNVTLSCEQNLNHDAMYWYRQDPGQGLRLIYYSQIVNDFQKGDIAEGYSVSREKKESFPLTVTSAQKNPTAFYLCASSIVAGRNEKLFFGSGTQLSVL.